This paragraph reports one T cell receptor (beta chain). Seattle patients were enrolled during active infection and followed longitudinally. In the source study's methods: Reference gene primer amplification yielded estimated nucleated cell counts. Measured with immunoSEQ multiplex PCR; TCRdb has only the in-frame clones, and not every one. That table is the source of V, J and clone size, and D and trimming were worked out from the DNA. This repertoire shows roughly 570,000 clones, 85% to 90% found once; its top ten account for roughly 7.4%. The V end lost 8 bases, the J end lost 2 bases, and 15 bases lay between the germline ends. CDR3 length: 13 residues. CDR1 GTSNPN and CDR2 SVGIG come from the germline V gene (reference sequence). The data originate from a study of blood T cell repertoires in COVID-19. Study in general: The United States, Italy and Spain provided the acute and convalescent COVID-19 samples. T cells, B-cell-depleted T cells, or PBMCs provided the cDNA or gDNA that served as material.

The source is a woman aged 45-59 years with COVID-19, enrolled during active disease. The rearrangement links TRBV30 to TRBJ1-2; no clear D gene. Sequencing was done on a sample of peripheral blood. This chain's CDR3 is CARSRTQNYGYTF. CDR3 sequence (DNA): TGTGCCCGGTCAAGAACGCAAAACTATGGCTACACCTTC.